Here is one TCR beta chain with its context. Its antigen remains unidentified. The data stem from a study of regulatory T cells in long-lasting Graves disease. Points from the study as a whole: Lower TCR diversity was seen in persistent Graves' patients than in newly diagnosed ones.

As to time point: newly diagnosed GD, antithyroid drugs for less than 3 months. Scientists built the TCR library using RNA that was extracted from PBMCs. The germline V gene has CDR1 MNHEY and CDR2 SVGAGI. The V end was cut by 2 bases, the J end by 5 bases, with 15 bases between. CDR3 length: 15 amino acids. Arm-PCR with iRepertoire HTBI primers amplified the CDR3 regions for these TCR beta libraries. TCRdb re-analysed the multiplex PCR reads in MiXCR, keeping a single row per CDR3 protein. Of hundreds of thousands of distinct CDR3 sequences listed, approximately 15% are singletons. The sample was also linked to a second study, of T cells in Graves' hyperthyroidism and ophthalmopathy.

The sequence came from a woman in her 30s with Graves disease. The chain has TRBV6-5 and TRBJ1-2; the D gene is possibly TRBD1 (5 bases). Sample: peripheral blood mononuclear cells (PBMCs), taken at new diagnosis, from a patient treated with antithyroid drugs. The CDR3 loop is CASSYARGGEYGYTF. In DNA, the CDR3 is TGTGCCAGCAGTTACGCTCGGGGGGGGGAATATGGCTACACCTTC.